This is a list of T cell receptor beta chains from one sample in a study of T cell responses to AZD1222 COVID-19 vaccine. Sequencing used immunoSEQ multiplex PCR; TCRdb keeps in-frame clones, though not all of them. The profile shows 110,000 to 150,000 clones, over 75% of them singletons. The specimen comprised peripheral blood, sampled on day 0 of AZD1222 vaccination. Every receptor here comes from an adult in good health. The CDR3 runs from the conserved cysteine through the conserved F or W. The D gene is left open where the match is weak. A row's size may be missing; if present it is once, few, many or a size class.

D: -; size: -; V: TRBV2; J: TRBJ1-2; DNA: TGTGCCAGCAGTGAGGACAGAGTATCCTATGGCTACACCTTC; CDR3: CASSEDRVSYGYTF
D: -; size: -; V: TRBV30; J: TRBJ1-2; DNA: TGTGCCTGGGACCGGGACACCTTCTATGGCTACACCTTC; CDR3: CAWDRDTFYGYTF
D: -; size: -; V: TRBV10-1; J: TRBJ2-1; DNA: TGCGCCAGCAGTGAGTCAGGACTTATCCATGAGCAGTTCTTC; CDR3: CASSESGLIHEQFF
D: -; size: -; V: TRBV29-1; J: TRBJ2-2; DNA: TGCAGCGTCCGACAGGCGAAAGCGAACACCGGGGAGCTGTTTTTT; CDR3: CSVRQAKANTGELFF
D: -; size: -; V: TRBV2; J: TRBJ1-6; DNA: TGTGCCAGCAGGACGCGGGTGGGCTCGGATTCACCCCTCCACTTT; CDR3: CASRTRVGSDSPLHF
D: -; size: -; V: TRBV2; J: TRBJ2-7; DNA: TGTGCCAGCGGGCTGTACGAGCAGTACTTC; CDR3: CASGLYEQYF
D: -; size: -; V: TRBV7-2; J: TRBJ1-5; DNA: TGTGCCAGCAAGGGTTGGGGGGAAGGTCAGCCCCAGCATTTT; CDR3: CASKGWGEGQPQHF
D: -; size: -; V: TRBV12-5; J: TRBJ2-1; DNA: TGTGCTAGTCAGAATTGGCAATTCAATGAGCAGTTCTTC; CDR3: CASQNWQFNEQFF
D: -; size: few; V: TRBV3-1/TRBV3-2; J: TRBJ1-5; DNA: TGTGCCAGCAGCCAAGGGAGCAATCAGCCCCAGCATTTT; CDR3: CASSQGSNQPQHF
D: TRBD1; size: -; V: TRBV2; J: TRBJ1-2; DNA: TGTGCCAGCAGTGGGACAGGGGGCTACTATGGCTACACCTTC; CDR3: CASSGTGGYYGYTF
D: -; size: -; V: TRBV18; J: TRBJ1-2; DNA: TGTGCCAGCTCACCAGAAGGGGTCTATGGCTACACCTTC; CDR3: CASSPEGVYGYTF
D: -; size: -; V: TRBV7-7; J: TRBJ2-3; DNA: TGTGCTAGCAGCTTAAAAAATTCAGATACGCAGTATTTT; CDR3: CASSLKNSDTQYF
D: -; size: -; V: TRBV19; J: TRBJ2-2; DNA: TGTGCCAGTAGTGAGGGGATGAACACCGGGGAGCTGTTTTTT; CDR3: CASSEGMNTGELFF
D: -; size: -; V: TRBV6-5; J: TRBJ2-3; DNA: TGTGCCAGCAGTTACTCGAAACGCTCCACAGATACGCAGTATTTT; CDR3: CASSYSKRSTDTQYF
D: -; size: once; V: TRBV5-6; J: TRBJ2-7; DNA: TGTGCCAGCAGCAGGGACCGTTCCTACGAGCAGTACTTC; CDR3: CASSRDRSYEQYF
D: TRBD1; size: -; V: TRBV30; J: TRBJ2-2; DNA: TGTGCCCTCCAACCGGGACAGGCCCTCACCGGGGAGCTGTTTTTT; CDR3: CALQPGQALTGELFF
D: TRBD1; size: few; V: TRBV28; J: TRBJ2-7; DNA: TGTGCCAGCAGCCCCGCCGAACAGGGGATCTACGAGCAGTACTTC; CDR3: CASSPAEQGIYEQYF
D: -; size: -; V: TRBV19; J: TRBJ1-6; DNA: TGTGCCAGTAGTTCCCCTGGGCTTGATTCACCCCTCCACTTT; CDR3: CASSSPGLDSPLHF
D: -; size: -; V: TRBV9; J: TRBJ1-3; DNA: TGTGCCAGCAGCCCCTACCTCGGGGGCTCAGGAAACACCATATATTTT; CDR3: CASSPYLGGSGNTIYF
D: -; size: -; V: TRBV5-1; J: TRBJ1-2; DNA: TGCGCCAGCAGTCCGTATTCTAACTATGGCTACACCTTC; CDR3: CASSPYSNYGYTF
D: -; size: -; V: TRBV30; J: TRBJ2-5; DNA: TGTGCCTGGACCCAGGGGGGGTGGGAGACCCAGTACTTC; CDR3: CAWTQGGWETQYF
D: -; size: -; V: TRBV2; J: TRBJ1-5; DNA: TGTGCCAGCAGTGAACGGGCTAGCAATCAGCCCCAGCATTTT; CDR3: CASSERASNQPQHF